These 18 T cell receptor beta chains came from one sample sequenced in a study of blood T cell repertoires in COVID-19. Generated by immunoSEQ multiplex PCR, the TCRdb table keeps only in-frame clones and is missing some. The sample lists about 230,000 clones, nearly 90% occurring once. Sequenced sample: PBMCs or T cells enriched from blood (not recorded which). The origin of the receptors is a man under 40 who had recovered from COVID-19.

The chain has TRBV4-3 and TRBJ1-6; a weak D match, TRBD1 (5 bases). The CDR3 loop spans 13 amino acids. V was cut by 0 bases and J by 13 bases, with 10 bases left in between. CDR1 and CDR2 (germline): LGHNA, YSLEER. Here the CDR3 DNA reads TGCGCCAGCAGCCAAGACAGGGTGGGGCCCCTCCACTTT. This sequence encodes CASSQDRVGPLHF.

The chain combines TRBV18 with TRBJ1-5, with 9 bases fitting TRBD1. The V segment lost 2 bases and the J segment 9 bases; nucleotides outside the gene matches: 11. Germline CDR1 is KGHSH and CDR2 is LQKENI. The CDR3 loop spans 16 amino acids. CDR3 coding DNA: TGTGCCAGCTCACCATACGGGACAGGGTCAGAGCCGCCCCAGCATTTT. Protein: CASSPYGTGSEPPQHF.

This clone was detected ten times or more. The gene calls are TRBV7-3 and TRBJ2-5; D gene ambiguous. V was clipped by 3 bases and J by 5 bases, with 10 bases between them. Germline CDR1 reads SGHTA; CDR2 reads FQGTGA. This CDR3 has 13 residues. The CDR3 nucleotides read TGTGCCAGCAGCTTGGCAGAAGCGGAGACCCAGTACTTC. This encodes CASSLAEAETQYF. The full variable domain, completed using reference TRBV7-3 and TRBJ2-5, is GAGVSQTPSNKVTEKGKYVELRCDPISGHTALYWYRQSLGQGPEFLIYFQGTGAADDSGLPNDRFFAVRPEGSVSTLKIQRTERGDSAVYLCASSLAEAETQYFGPGTRLLVL.

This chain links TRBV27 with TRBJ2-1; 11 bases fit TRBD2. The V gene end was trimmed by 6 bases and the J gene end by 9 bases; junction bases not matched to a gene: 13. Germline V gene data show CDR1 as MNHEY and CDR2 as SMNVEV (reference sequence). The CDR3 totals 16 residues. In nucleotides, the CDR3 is TGTGCCAGCAGAATTAGCGGGGGGGCACTTGCCAGTGAGCAGTTCTTC. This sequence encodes CASRISGGALASEQFF.

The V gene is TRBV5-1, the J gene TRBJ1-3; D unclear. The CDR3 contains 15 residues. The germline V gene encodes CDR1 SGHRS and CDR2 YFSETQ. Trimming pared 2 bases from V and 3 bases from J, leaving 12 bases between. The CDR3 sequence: CASSLQPVDGNTIYF. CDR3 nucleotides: TGCGCCAGCAGCTTACAGCCCGTCGATGGAAACACCATATATTTT.

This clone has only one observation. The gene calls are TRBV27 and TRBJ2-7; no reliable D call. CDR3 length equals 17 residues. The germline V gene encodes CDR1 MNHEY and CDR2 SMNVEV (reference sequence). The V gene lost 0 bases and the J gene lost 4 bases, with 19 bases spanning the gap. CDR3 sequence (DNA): TGTGCCAGCAGTTTATCCCGTTGGGCACCCTTTCCATACGAGCAGTACTTC. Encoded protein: CASSLSRWAPFPYEQYF.

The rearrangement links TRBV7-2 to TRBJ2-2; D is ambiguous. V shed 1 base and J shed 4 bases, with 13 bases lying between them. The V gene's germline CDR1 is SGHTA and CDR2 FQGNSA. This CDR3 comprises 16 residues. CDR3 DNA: TGTGCCAGCAGCTTAGAATTACTACCCTCCACCGGGGAGCTGTTTTTT. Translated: CASSLELLPSTGELFF.

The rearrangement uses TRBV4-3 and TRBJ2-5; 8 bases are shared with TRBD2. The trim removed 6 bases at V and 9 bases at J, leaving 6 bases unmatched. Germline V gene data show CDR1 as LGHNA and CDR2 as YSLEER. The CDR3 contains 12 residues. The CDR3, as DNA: TGCGCCAGCAGTACCCGGGAGGGGCCCCAGTACTTC. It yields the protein CASSTREGPQYF.

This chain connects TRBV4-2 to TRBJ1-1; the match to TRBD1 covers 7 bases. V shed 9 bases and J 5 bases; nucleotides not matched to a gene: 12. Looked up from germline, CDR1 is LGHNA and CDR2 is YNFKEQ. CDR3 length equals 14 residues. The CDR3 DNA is TGTGCCAGTAGGGGGCTTCCAGGGTATACTGAAGCTTTCTTT. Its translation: CASRGLPGYTEAFF.

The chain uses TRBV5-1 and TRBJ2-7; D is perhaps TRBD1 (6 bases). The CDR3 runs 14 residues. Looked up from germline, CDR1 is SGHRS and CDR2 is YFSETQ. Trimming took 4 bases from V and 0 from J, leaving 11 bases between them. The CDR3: CASSPGQTSYEQYF. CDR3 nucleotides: TGCGCCAGCAGCCCCGGACAGACCTCCTACGAGCAGTACTTC. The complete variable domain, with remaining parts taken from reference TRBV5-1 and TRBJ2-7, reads KAGVTQTPRYLIKTRGQQVTLSCSPISGHRSVSWYQQTPGQGLQFLFEYFSETQRNKGNFPGRFSGRQFSNSRSEMNVSTLELGDSALYLCASSPGQTSYEQYFGPGTRLTVT.

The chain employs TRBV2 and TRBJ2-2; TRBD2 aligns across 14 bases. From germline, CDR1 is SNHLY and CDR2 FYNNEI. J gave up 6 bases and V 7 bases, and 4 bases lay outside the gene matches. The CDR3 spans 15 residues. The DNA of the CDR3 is TGTGCCAGCATTGGGACTAGCGGGAGCGCCGGGGAGCTGTTTTTT. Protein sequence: CASIGTSGSAGELFF. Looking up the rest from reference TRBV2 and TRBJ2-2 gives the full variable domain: EPEVTQTPSHQVTQMGQEVILRCVPISNHLYFYWYRQILGQKVEFLVSFYNNEISEKSEIFDDQFSVERPDGSNFTLKIRSTKLEDSAMYFCASIGTSGSAGELFFGEGSRLTVL.

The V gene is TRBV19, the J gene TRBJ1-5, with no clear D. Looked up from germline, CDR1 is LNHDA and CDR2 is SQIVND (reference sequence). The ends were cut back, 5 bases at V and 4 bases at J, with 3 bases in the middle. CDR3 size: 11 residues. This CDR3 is CASSVNQPQHF. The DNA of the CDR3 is TGTGCCAGTAGTGTAAATCAGCCCCAGCATTTT.

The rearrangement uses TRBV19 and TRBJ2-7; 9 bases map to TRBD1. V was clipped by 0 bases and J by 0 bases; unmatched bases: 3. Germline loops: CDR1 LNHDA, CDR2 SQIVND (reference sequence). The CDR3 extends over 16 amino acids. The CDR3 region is CASSIEGQGSSYEQYF. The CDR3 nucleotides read TGTGCCAGTAGTATAGAGGGACAGGGAAGCTCCTACGAGCAGTACTTC.

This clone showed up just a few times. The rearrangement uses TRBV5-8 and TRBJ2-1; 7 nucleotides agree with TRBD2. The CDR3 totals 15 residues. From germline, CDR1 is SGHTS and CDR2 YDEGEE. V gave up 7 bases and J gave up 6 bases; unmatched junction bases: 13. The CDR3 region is CASQQILGGANEQFF. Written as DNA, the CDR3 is TGTGCCAGCCAACAGATATTGGGAGGGGCCAATGAGCAGTTCTTC.

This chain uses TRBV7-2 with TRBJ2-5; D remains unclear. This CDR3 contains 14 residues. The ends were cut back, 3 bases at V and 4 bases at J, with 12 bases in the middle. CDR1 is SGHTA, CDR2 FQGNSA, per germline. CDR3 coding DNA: TGTGCCAGCAGCTTGAATGGAGCTCTAGAGACCCAGTACTTC. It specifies CASSLNGALETQYF.

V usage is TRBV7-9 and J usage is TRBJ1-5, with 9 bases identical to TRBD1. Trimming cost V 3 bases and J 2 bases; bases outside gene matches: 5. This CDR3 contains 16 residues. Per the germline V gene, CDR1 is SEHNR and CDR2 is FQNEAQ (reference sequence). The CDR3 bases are TGTGCCAGCAGCTTCGGACAGGGGAGCGGCAATCAGCCCCAGCATTTT. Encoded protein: CASSFGQGSGNQPQHF.

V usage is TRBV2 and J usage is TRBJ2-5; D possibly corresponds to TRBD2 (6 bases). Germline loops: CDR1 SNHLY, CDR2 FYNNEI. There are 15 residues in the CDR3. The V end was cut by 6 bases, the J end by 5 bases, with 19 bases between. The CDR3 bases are TGTGCCAGCAGAGCCGCCGGGACTCCGGGTGAGACCCAGTACTTC. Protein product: CASRAAGTPGETQYF.

CDR3 sequence (DNA): TGTGCCAGCAAGGACCCGCCGGGCGGACAAGCTGAAGCTTTCTTT. Its protein is CASKDPPGGQAEAFF. V gene TRBV9 combines with J gene TRBJ1-1; weak D call: TRBD1 (5 bases). V lost 6 bases and J 6 bases, leaving 21 bases between the germline ends. Germline V gives CDR1 SGDLS, CDR2 YYNGEE. This CDR3 region has 15 residues.